This T cell receptor beta chain derives from a study of vaccination effects on CD4 cells after COVID-19. Study summary: Participants each got two BNT162b2 or mRNA-1273 vaccine doses. Vaccination followed sampling of two convalescent patients by 16 days and one week respectively. The study, taken as a whole, reports: Researchers reported few convalescent patients and no early post-infection timepoints in the study.

Germline V gene lookup returns CDR1 LNHNV and CDR2 YYDKDF (reference sequence). This CDR3 comprises 14 residues. Trimming cost V 8 bases and J 2 bases, with 12 bases left between them. Sequencing in the ViraFEST assay came after antigen-specific CD4+ T cells had been expanded with viral peptide pools, which were used to stimulate PBMC. The authors isolated CD4+ T cells after about 10 days of culture. Confirmation by PCR established that the person had SARS-CoV-2 infection between March and December 2020. Half-medium changes using IL-2 medium occurred on days 3 and 7. Regarding this clone: What it recognizes is unknown.

Assay: immunoSEQ multiplex PCR; the TCRdb copy retains only in-frame clones and omits some. In the table there are about 45,000 clones, around 72% of which are singletons. The chain employs TRBV15 and TRBJ2-2, with D uncertain. This TCR came from a human donor who had a prior SARS-CoV-2 infection. The source material was CD4+ T cells from PBMCs cultured with a peptide pool, sampled before COVID-19 vaccination. DNA of the CDR3: TGTGCCACCCAGAGACTCCCAAACACCGGGGAGCTGTTTTTT. Its translation: CATQRLPNTGELFF.